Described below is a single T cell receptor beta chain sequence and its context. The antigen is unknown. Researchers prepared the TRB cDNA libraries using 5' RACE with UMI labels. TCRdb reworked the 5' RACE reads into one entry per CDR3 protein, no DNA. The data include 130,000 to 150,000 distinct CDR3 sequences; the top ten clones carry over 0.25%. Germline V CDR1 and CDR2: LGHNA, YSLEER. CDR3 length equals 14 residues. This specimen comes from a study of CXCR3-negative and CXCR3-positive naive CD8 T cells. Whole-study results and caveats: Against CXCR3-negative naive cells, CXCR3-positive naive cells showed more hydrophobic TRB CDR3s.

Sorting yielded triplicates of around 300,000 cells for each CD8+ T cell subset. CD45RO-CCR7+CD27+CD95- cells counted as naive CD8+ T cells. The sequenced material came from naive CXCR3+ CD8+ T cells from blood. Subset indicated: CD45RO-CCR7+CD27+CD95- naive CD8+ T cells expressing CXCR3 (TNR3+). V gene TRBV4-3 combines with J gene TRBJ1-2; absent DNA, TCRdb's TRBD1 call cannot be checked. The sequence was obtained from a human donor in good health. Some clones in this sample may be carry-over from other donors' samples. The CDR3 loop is CSSSPGTGEYGYTF.